This entry concerns a single TCR beta chain. No cognate antigen has been identified for it. No much larger clone exists at a distance of one base, and base qualities are not known. Germline trimming: 4 bases from V, 8 bases from J; junction bases outside gene matches: 7. Taken from the germline V gene, the CDR1 and CDR2 loops are SNHLY and FYNNEI. From the cysteine up to the phenylalanine, the CDR3 has a length of 13 residues. Of the read, only the CDR3 DNA is kept; its 39 bases are in frame from base 1. One collaborating source in Seattle enrolled patients while the patients were actively infected and followed the patients over time throughout the course of disease. Each collaborating institution followed its own protocols to collect whole blood in K2EDTA tubes. For TCRbeta analysis, collaborators shipped samples in one of three forms: frozen whole blood, isolated PBMCs, or DNA extracted from either of those sample types.

TCRbeta CDR3 regions were amplified from genomic DNA using the immunoSEQ Assay, a bias-controlled multiplex PCR. Turning to the authors' computational methods: Nucleated cell counts per sample were estimated from amplification of reference gene primers within the assay. To quantify the absolute abundance of each unique TCRbeta CDR3 rearrangement, sequence reads were collapsed and filtered. Productive Simpson clonality was computed per sample as the square root of Simpson's diversity index over productive rearrangements. Sourced from immuneACCESS, this table was stored by TCRdb with only in-frame sequences that have V and J called. A share of the clones is absent; for the studies checked, an unresolved V gene accounts for under half, and the remainder has no known explanation. D and trimming were read from the DNA, whereas the V and J calls and clone size are those reported in that table. The sample has fewer than 95,000 clones on record, around 72% of them singletons. The ten biggest clones cover over 3.5% of the sample.

This sample was taken from a study of blood T cell repertoires in COVID-19 (dated by TCRdb to 2018 to 2020). For the study in its entirety: Collaborator samples came from the United States, Italy and Spain and covered acute and convalescent phases of COVID-19. The material from the prospective study consisted of cDNA or gDNA derived from T cells, B-cell-depleted T cells, or PBMCs. The dataset comprised deeply sampled blood TCRbeta repertoires from subjects exposed to, actively infected with, or recovered from COVID-19. The repertoires were released in a freely available public database intended as a resource for research on the immune response to SARS-CoV-2. The samples were drawn from the first 160 participants of the ongoing ImmuneRACE study and from some 1,300 subjects provided by 6 global collaborators. Sample metadata almost always included a de-identified subject ID, COVID-19 status, age in years and sex. HLA class I and class II types, where available, came from metadata supplied by the sample provider rather than from assay-based typing. Results and caveats for the whole study, not just this receptor: The quantity of clinical and demographic metadata differed by source and by participant and was supplied without curation.

This sequence uses TRBV2 and TRBJ1-1; TRBD1 matches 7 bases in the middle. Sample: peripheral blood. This TCR came from a man between 65 and 79 years old with COVID-19, enrolled during active disease. The DNA reads TGTGCCAGCAGTGCCCCCCCGACAGGGGAAGCTTTCTTT. This gives the protein CASSAPPTGEAFF. The entire variable domain, with the stretches around the CDR3 drawn from the reference TRBV2 and TRBJ1-1 proteins, is EPEVTQTPSHQVTQMGQEVILRCVPISNHLYFYWYRQILGQKVEFLVSFYNNEISEKSEIFDDQFSVERPDGSNFTLKIRSTKLEDSAMYFCASSAPPTGEAFFGQGTRLTVV.